The clone carrying this T cell receptor beta chain was detected only once. The sample comes from a study of T cell changes during pregnancy in multiple sclerosis. CDR3 length: 13 residues. V was pared by 5 bases and J by 4 bases, with 3 bases of the junction left unmatched. Germline CDR1 is SQVTM and CDR2 is ANQGSEA. Data came from immunoSEQ multiplex PCR; TCRdb stores just in-frame clones and leaves some out. The table has about 110,000 clones, under 95% seen once. V is TRBV29-1 and J is TRBJ2-2, with 8 nucleotides matching TRBD1. The sample here was peripheral blood, taken after pregnancy. The clonotype originates from a female donor with multiple sclerosis, enrolled in a pregnancy study. CDR3 sequence: CSVRTGGTGELFF. For the CDR3, the DNA is TGCAGCGTTAGAACAGGGGGCACCGGGGAGCTGTTTTTT.